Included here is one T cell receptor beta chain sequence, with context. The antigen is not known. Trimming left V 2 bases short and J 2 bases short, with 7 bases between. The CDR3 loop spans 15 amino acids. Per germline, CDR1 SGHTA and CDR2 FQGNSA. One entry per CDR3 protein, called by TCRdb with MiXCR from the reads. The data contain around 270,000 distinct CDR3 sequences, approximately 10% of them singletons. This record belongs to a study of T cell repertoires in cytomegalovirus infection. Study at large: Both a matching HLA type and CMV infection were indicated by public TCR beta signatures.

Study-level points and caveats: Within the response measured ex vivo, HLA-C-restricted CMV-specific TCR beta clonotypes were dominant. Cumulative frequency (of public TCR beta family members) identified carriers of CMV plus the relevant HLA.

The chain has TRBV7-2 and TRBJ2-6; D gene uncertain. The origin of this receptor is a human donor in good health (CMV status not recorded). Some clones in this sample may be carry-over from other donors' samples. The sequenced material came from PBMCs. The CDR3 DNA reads TGTGCCAGCAGCTTAAATGTGCCTGGGGCCAACGTCCTGACTTTC. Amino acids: CASSLNVPGANVLTF.